The entry below describes one T cell receptor (beta chain). The target antigen is unknown. These data belong to a study of T cell responses to AZD1222 COVID-19 vaccine. The study's findings and limits: Seropositivity was recorded at baseline in only 6 or 7 AZD1222 recipients. Most donors were white British, females outnumbered males, and clonal diversity was possibly underestimated. Spike-wide vaccine-associated CD4 TCRs dominated at 160-218 and 743-854.

Using immunoSEQ multiplex PCR, the repertoire was profiled, and TCRdb retains in-frame clones only, with some absent. This sample yields 170,000 or so clones, of which roughly nine tenths are seen a single time; around 2.9% belongs to the top ten. Germline-derived CDR1 and CDR2 are SNHLY and FYNNEI. The CDR3 contains 13 residues. The germline V and J ends were trimmed by 3 bases and 5 bases, with 7 bases remaining between them. This clonotype originated in an adult in good health. Specimen: peripheral blood, collected on day 0 of AZD1222 vaccination. The rearrangement links TRBV2 to TRBJ2-2; D is uncertain. The CDR3 reads CASSERSTGELFF. Written as DNA, the CDR3 is TGTGCCAGCAGTGAGAGGAGTACCGGGGAGCTGTTTTTT.